This entry lists 12 T cell receptor beta chains sequenced from one sample in a study of T cell responses to AZD1222 COVID-19 vaccine. Clones were read by immunoSEQ multiplex PCR, and TCRdb kept only the in-frame ones, dropping some. The sample has approximately 67,000 clones; 80% to 90% are singletons. The specimen comprised peripheral blood, sampled 28 days after the second AZD1222 dose. The origin of the receptors is an adult who received the AZD1222 COVID-19 vaccine.

V and J are TRBV29-1 and TRBJ1-5; TRBD1 might be the D (5 bases). Looked up from germline, CDR1 is SQVTM and CDR2 is ANQGSEA. The CDR3 is made up of 11 amino acids. V lost 7 bases and J lost 4, with 8 bases in between. The DNA of the CDR3 is TGCAGCGCCAGGGAGAATCAGCCCCAGCATTTT. It specifies CSARENQPQHF.

Written as DNA, the CDR3 is TGTGCCAGCAGTGACGCTCGGGCCTACGAGCAGTACTTC. It yields the protein CASSDARAYEQYF. The chain joins TRBV2 to TRBJ2-7; D is undetermined. CDR3 size: 13 residues. Trimming shortened V by 3 bases and J by 2 bases, and 8 bases separated the two germline ends. CDR1 is SNHLY and CDR2 is FYNNEI in the germline V gene.

This clone was detected only a few times. This rearrangement joins TRBV29-1 to TRBJ2-5; 7 nucleotides line up with TRBD2. Trimming at V came to 6 bases and at J to 2 bases, leaving 3 bases not matched to a gene. The germline V gene encodes CDR1 SQVTM and CDR2 ANQGSEA. This CDR3 is 12 amino acids long. The CDR3 bases are TGCAGCGTCGGCGGGGGACAAGAGACCCAGTACTTC. This translates into CSVGGGQETQYF.

This clone has a single count. The rearrangement uses TRBV2 and TRBJ2-1; a possible D gene is TRBD2 (6 bases). The CDR3 runs to 14 residues. The germline V gene has CDR1 SNHLY and CDR2 FYNNEI. Trimming left V 2 bases short and J 3 bases short, with 8 bases between. The CDR3 nucleotides are TGTGCCAGCAGTGAACTAGCGAGCTACAATGAGCAGTTCTTC. Protein product: CASSELASYNEQFF.

The chain carries TRBV9 and TRBJ1-3; D perhaps matches TRBD1 (5 bases). CDR1 SGDLS and CDR2 YYNGEE come from the germline V gene. The CDR3 is made up of 17 amino acids. V was trimmed by 1 base and J by 0 bases, leaving 14 bases between them. DNA of the CDR3: TGTGCCAGCAGCGTAACTCCTACAGGCGGCTCTGGAAACACCATATATTTT. This sequence encodes CASSVTPTGGSGNTIYF.

The V and J genes are TRBV7-6 and TRBJ1-1, with D unresolved. V lost 3 bases and J lost 4, with 15 bases in between. Germline V gives CDR1 SGHVS, CDR2 FNYEAQ. This CDR3 is 15 amino acids long. The CDR3 here is CASSFIGEGSTEAFF. In DNA form, the CDR3 reads TGTGCCAGCAGCTTCATTGGTGAGGGAAGCACTGAAGCTTTCTTT.

The chain uses TRBV4-3 and TRBJ2-7; 9 positions agree with TRBD1. The CDR3 covers 15 residues. V shed 0 bases, J shed 2 bases, and the junction held 2 bases outside the gene matches. The germline V gene encodes CDR1 LGHNA and CDR2 YSLEER. This CDR3 reads CASSQDRTGAYEQYF. CDR3 sequence (DNA): TGCGCCAGCAGCCAAGATCGGACAGGGGCCTACGAGCAGTACTTC.

J is TRBJ2-5 and V is TRBV15; 10 bases agree with TRBD1. V lost 3 bases to trimming and J lost 8 bases; unmatched junction nucleotides: 3. There are 13 residues in the CDR3. CDR1 and CDR2 (germline): LNHNV, YYDKDF (reference sequence). The CDR3 loop reads CATSSGTGETQYF. The DNA for the CDR3 is TGTGCCACCAGCAGCGGGACAGGGGAAACCCAGTACTTC.

The V gene is TRBV7-8, the J gene TRBJ2-7; weak D call: TRBD1 (5 bases). V lost 5 bases and J lost 7, with 9 bases in between. The length of the CDR3 is 11 residues. Germline assignment: CDR1 SGHVS and CDR2 FQNEAQ. DNA for the CDR3: TGTGCCAGCAGCCCACAGGTAGAGCAGTACTTC. Residues: CASSPQVEQYF.

Of note for this clone: Mismatch with germline at one junction end may stem from a read error. The V call is TRBV7-7, the J call TRBJ2-1; a weak D match, TRBD1 (6 bases). The CDR3 is made up of 13 amino acids. Germline V gives CDR1 SSHAT, CDR2 FNYEAQ (reference sequence). The CDR3 nucleotides are TGTGCCAGCAGCTTTGACAGGTACAGTGAGCAGTTCTTC. Residues: CASSFDRYSEQFF.

J is TRBJ1-2 and V is TRBV25-1; D ambiguous. Trimming cost V 2 bases and J 4 bases, with 11 bases left between them. The length of the CDR3 is 14 residues. Germline V gene sequence: CDR1 MGHDK, CDR2 SYGVNS. The CDR3 nucleotides read TGTGCCAGCAGTGAACCGGGTATGGTCTATGGCTACACCTTC. Amino acids: CASSEPGMVYGYTF.

The chain uses TRBV24-1 and TRBJ1-1, with D perhaps matching TRBD1 (6 bases). Germline CDR1 and CDR2: KGHDR and SFDVKD. Trimming left V 6 bases short and J 6 bases short, with 13 bases between. The CDR3 is 13 residues long. The CDR3: CATSTTGIAEAFF. Here the CDR3 DNA reads TGTGCCACCAGTACTACAGGGATCGCTGAAGCTTTCTTT.